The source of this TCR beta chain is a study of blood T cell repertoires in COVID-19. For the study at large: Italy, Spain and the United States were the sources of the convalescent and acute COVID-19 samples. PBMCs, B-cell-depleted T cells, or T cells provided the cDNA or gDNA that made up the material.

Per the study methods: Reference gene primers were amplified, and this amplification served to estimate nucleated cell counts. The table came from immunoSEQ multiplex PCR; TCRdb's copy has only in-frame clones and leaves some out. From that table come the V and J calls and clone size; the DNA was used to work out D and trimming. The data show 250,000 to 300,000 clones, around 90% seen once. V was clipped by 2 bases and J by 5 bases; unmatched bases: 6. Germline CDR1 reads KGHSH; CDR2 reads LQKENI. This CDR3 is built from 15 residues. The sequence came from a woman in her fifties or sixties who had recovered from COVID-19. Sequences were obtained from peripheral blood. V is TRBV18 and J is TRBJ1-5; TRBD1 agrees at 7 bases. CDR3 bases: TGTGCCAGCTCACCAGGCAGGGGGTGGTATCAGCCCCAGCATTTT. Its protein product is CASSPGRGWYQPQHF.